This T cell receptor beta chain was sequenced for a study of tumor and adjacent non-tumor tissue in lung cancer. Study overall: Stage I to III disease affected about nine men and several women aged roughly 31 to 76.

A remark on this clonotype: Antigen unknown.

A modified ARM-PCR protocol with three rounds of nested PCR amplified TCRbeta. From the multiplex PCR reads, TCRdb called clonotypes with MiXCR, one entry per CDR3 protein. The sample contains 60,000 or so distinct CDR3 sequences, about 63% of which appear only once. No cell sorting was done before RNA was extracted from the tissue. Distant lung tissue was collected more than 3 cm away from the tumor edge. Points from the study as a whole: TCR diversity was significantly greater in tumor than normal lung tissue. Higher tumor TCR diversity was associated with shorter survival.

This clonotype was sampled from a man aged 65 to 79 with non-small cell lung cancer. The sample was distant non-tumor lung tissue.

The chain's CDR3 is CSVGTGNLGGQYF. The CDR3 bases are TGCAGCGTTGGGACAGGGAATTTGGGGGGCCAGTACTTC. This sequence joins TRBV29-1 and TRBJ2-5; 8 nucleotides match TRBD1. This CDR3 spans 13 amino acids. The J segment lost 10 bases and the V segment lost 4 bases, leaving 11 bases of the junction unmatched. CDR1 SQVTM and CDR2 ANQGSEA come from the germline V gene. The variable domain in full, completed from reference TRBV29-1 and TRBJ2-5, reads SAVISQKPSRDICQRGTSLTIQCQVDSQVTMMFWYRQQPGQSLTLIATANQGSEATYESGFVIDKFPISRPNLTFSTLTVSNMSPEDSSIYLCSVGTGNLGGQYFGPGTRLLVL.